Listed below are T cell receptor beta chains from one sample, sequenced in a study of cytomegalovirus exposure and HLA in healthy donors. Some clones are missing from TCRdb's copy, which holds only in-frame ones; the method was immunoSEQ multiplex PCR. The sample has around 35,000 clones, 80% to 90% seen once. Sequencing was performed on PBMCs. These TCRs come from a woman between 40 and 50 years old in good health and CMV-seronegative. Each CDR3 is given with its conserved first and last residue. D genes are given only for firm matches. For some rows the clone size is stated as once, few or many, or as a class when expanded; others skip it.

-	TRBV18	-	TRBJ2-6	TGTGCCAGCTCAGACGGACTGATCTCTGGGGCCAACGTCCTGACTTTC	CASSDGLISGANVLTF
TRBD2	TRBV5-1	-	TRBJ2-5	TGCGCCAGCAGCTTGGATAGCGGGGGGGCCGGGGAGACCCAGTACTTC	CASSLDSGGAGETQYF
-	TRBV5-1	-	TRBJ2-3	TGCGCCAGCACCGACCTCGGCCAGGGGACAGATACGCAGTATTTT	CASTDLGQGTDTQYF
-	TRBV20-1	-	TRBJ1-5	TGCAGTGCTACAGGGGAAGCTCAGCATTTT	CSATGEAQHF
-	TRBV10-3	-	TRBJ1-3	TGTGCCATCACCTACTCTGAAGGGAGGGGAAACACCATATATTTT	CAITYSEGRGNTIYF
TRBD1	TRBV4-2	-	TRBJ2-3	TGTGCCAGCACAGGGGGCGGCACAGATACGCAGTATTTT	CASTGGGTDTQYF
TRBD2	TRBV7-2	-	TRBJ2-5	TGTGCCAGCAGCTTGGGACTAGCGGCGCAAGAGACCCAGTACTTC	CASSLGLAAQETQYF
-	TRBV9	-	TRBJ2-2	TGTGCCAGCAGCGCCTCTTGGCGGGGGCACGGGGAGCTGTTTTTT	CASSASWRGHGELFF
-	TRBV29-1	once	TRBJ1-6	TGCAGCACACAGGAGGGGTTTGATTCACCCCTCCACTTT	CSTQEGFDSPLHF
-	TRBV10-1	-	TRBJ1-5	TGCGCCAGCAGGGGAACGACAGGTGCAGGTCGTCAGCCCCAGCATTTT	CASRGTTGAGRQPQHF
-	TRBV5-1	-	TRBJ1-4	TGCGCCAGCAGCTTGGGCGAATCGGATGAAAAACTGTTTTTT	CASSLGESDEKLFF
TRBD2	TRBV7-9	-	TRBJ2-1	TGTGCCAGCAACCCCACGGGGGGGCCCTACAATGAGCAGTTCTTC	CASNPTGGPYNEQFF
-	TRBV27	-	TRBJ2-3	TGTGCCAGCAGTTTCTTGGGGGGGGGCGGCACAGATACGCAGTATTTT	CASSFLGGGGTDTQYF
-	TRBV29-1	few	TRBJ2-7	TGCAGCGTTGAGGATACAGAGACCTACGAGCAGTACTTC	CSVEDTETYEQYF
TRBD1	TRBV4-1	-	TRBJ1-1	TGCGCCAGCAGCCAGGCCGGGACAGGGTCCATTTTGACTGAAGCTTTCTTT	CASSQAGTGSILTEAFF
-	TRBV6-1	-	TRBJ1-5	TGTGCCAGCATCGAACAGGGTGTTAGCAATCAGCCCCAGCATTTT	CASIEQGVSNQPQHF
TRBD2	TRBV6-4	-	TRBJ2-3	TGTGCCAGCAGTGCCGAAGCGGGGGACCATACAGATACGCAGTATTTT	CASSAEAGDHTDTQYF
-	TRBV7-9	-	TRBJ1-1	TGTGCCAGCAGTCACACCGGGACATCGGATGAAGCTTTCTTT	CASSHTGTSDEAFF
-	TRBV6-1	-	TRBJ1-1	TGTGCCAGCAGTGAAGGCGGCAGGAACACTGAAGCTTTCTTT	CASSEGGRNTEAFF
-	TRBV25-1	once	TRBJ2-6	TGTGCCAGCAGTGAATCTAGCTCTGGGGCCAACGTCCTGACTTTC	CASSESSSGANVLTF
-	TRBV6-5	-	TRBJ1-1	TGTGCCAGTCGGTGGAACACTGAAGCTTTCTTT	CASRWNTEAFF
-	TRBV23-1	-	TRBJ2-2	TGCGCCAGCAGTCAATGGGACTCTACGAACACCGGGGAGCTGTTTTTT	CASSQWDSTNTGELFF